These 14 T cell receptor beta chains share one sample of origin, sequenced in a study of tissue T cells after allogeneic stem cell transplantation. The repertoire was sequenced with immunoSEQ multiplex PCR; TCRdb's copy has only in-frame clones and lacks some. The sample includes some 3,500 clones, roughly 70% of them seen just once. The sample in question was tissue from the right colon, obtained at autopsy. Receptors were obtained from a male donor aged 60 or older with lung cancer.

A few counts support this clone. This chain uses TRBV4-2 with TRBJ2-3; D is unresolved. CDR3 size: 15 residues. The germline V gene has CDR1 LGHNA and CDR2 YNFKEQ. The ends were cut back, 0 bases at V and 0 bases at J, with 7 bases in the middle. The CDR3 loop is CASSQDRYSTDTQYF. CDR3 coding DNA: TGTGCCAGCAGCCAAGATCGCTACAGCACAGATACGCAGTATTTT.

J is TRBJ1-5 and V is TRBV6-2 or TRBV6-3; 7 bases line up with TRBD1. Germline V gene lookup returns CDR1 MNHEY and CDR2 SVGEGT. The CDR3 length is 18 residues. The junction had 14 bases not matched to a gene; V was cut back by 6 bases and J by 0 bases. CDR3 in DNA: TGTGCCAGCAGCTCGGGGGGGACAGTCAGCTATAGCAATCAGCCCCAGCATTTT. Its protein product is CASSSGGTVSYSNQPQHF.

The table lists this clone with a few counts. The chain carries TRBV5-1 and TRBJ1-1, with 9 bases identical to TRBD1. J was trimmed by 4 bases and V by 4 bases; bases with no gene match: 11. Germline loops: CDR1 SGHRS, CDR2 YFSETQ. This CDR3 is 16 amino acids long. The CDR3 nucleotides are TGCGCCAGCAGCGTTGGCACAGGGGGCAGGGGCACTGAAGCTTTCTTT. The encoded protein is CASSVGTGGRGTEAFF. Complete variable domain (other parts from reference TRBV5-1 and TRBJ1-1): KAGVTQTPRYLIKTRGQQVTLSCSPISGHRSVSWYQQTPGQGLQFLFEYFSETQRNKGNFPGRFSGRQFSNSRSEMNVSTLELGDSALYLCASSVGTGGRGTEAFFGQGTRLTVV.

CDR3 DNA sequence: TGCGCCAGCAGCCCCACCGGCGGAAGATCGGGAAACACCATATATTTT. As protein: CASSPTGGRSGNTIYF. The chain is built from TRBV5-1 and TRBJ1-3; D is ambiguous. The V end was cut by 4 bases, the J end by 4 bases, with 18 bases between. This CDR3 spans 16 amino acids. Per germline, CDR1 SGHRS and CDR2 YFSETQ.

The chain recombines TRBV6-6 with TRBJ1-5, with D possibly matching TRBD1 (5 bases). Germline lookup yields CDR1 MNHNY and CDR2 SVGAGI (reference sequence). V was trimmed by 0 bases and J by 2 bases, leaving 11 bases between them. CDR3 length: 16 residues. Here the CDR3 DNA reads TGTGCCAGCAGTTACTCAATCAGGGTAGGCAATCAGCCCCAGCATTTT. Its translation is CASSYSIRVGNQPQHF.

The V call is TRBV24-1, the J call TRBJ2-7, with a possible D match to TRBD2 (7 bases). Germline V gene sequence: CDR1 KGHDR, CDR2 SFDVKD. Between the trimmed V and J ends, which lost 4 bases and 6 bases, there was a span of 12 bases. The CDR3 contains 13 residues. CDR3 residues: CATSEGGTSEQYF. Written as DNA, the CDR3 is TGTGCCACCAGTGAGGGGGGGACATCCGAGCAGTACTTC.

The chain couples TRBV5-1 to TRBJ1-1, with D possibly matching TRBD1 (5 bases). The V end was cut by 2 bases, the J end by 4 bases, with 12 bases between. The length of the CDR3 is 14 residues. The germline CDR1 and CDR2 sequences are SGHRS and YFSETQ. The CDR3, as DNA: TGCGCCAGCAGCTTCGGGGGGGAAGGCACTGAAGCTTTCTTT. This sequence encodes CASSFGGEGTEAFF.

The V gene is TRBV28, the J gene TRBJ1-3, with D hard to call. The CDR3 totals 14 residues. The V gene lost 6 bases and the J gene lost 4 bases, with 13 bases spanning the gap. In germline, CDR1 is MDHEN, CDR2 SYDVKM. CDR3 loop: CASSQTVIGNTIYF. CDR3 DNA sequence: TGTGCCAGCAGCCAAACAGTGATCGGAAACACCATATATTTT.

This clone was seen a few times. The chain couples TRBV6-2 or TRBV6-3 to TRBJ2-3, with unresolved D. CDR3 size: 13 residues. Trimming stripped 5 bases from V and 4 bases from J, with 10 bases between. Germline V lookup: CDR1 MNHEY, CDR2 SVGEGT. The CDR3 sequence is CASSRYRADTQYF. The CDR3 nucleotides are TGTGCCAGCAGTCGCTATCGGGCAGATACGCAGTATTTT.

This chain joins TRBV3-1 (or the pseudogene TRBV3-2) and TRBJ2-2; D is ambiguous. V shed 4 bases and J shed 4 bases, with 7 bases lying between them. Germline values: CDR1 LGHDT, CDR2 YNNKEL (reference sequence). This CDR3 is 13 amino acids long. The CDR3 reads CASSRQATGELFF. The CDR3 region has the DNA TGTGCCAGCAGCCGCCAGGCCACCGGGGAGCTGTTTTTT.

This clone appeared a single time. This chain joins TRBV20-1 and TRBJ2-2; D uncertain. V lost 6 bases and J 7 bases, leaving 9 bases between the germline ends. CDR3 length: 11 residues. Germline CDR1 is DFQATT and CDR2 is SNEGSKA (reference sequence). The CDR3 is CSAQNDGELFF. The CDR3 bases are TGCAGTGCCCAGAACGACGGGGAGCTGTTTTTT.

Points on this clone: Other DNA sequences of this sample code for an identical CDR3. This chain connects TRBV12-3 or TRBV12-4 to TRBJ2-1; D might be TRBD2 (5 bases). The CDR3 is made up of 12 amino acids. The ends were cut back, 6 bases at V and 6 bases at J, with 9 bases in the middle. The CDR3 loop is CASRTSGNEQFF. The CDR3 DNA reads TGTGCCAGCAGAACTAGTGGCAATGAGCAGTTCTTC.

This clone was counted once. The chain uses TRBV11-1 and TRBJ2-1; TRBD2 matches at 7 bases. CDR1 and CDR2 (germline): SGHAT, FQDESV (reference sequence). V trimming: 2 bases; J trimming: 2 bases; junction bases outside the gene matches: 3. The CDR3 consists of 15 residues. The CDR3 region is CASSLILATYNEQFF. In nucleotides, the CDR3 is TGTGCCAGCAGCTTAATACTAGCGACCTACAATGAGCAGTTCTTC. The full variable domain, rest sourced from reference TRBV11-1 and TRBJ2-1, is EAEVAQSPRYKITEKSQAVAFWCDPISGHATLYWYRQILGQGPELLVQFQDESVVDDSQLPKDRFSAERLKGVDSTLKIQPAELGDSAMYLCASSLILATYNEQFFGPGTRLTVL.

The CDR3, as DNA: TGTGCCAGCAGGTTCCGGGACAGGGACGCGGTAAACTATGGCTACACCTTC. Translation gives CASRFRDRDAVNYGYTF. V usage is TRBV5-5 and J usage is TRBJ1-2, with TRBD1 identical over 9 bases. In germline, CDR1 is SGHKS, CDR2 YYEKEE (reference sequence). The junction had 13 bases not matched to a gene; V was cut back by 5 bases and J by 2 bases. This CDR3 is built from 17 residues.